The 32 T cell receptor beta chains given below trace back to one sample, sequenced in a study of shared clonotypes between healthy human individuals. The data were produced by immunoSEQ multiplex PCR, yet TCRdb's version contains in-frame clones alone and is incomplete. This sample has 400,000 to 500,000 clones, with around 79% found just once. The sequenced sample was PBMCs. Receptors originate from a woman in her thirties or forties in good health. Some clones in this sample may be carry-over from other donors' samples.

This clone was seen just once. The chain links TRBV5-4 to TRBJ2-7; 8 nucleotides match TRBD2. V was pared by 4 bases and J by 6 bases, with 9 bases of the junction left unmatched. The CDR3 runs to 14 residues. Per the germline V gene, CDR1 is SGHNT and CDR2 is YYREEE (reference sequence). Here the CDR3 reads CASSQGLERGEQYF. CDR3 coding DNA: TGTGCCAGCAGCCAGGGACTAGAGCGAGGCGAGCAGTACTTC.

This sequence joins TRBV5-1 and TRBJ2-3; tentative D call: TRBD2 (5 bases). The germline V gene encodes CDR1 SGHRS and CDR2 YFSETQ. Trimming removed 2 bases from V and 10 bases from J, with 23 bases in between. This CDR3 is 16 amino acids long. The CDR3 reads CASSLLDRRVPAPQYF. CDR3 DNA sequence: TGCGCCAGCAGCTTACTAGACCGGCGAGTCCCAGCCCCGCAGTATTTT.

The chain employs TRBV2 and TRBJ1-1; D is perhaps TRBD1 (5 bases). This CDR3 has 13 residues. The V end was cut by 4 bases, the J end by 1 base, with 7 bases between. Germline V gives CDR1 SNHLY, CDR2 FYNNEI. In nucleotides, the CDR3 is TGTGCCAGCAGTGGGGGCTGGAACACTGAAGCTTTCTTT. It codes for CASSGGWNTEAFF.

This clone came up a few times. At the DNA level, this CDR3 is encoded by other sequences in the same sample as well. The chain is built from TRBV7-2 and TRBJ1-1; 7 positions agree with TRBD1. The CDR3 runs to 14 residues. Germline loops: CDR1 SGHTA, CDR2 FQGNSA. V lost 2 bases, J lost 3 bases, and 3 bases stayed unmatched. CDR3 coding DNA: TGTGCCAGCAGCTTACAGGGGGGTGACACTGAAGCTTTCTTT. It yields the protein CASSLQGGDTEAFF.

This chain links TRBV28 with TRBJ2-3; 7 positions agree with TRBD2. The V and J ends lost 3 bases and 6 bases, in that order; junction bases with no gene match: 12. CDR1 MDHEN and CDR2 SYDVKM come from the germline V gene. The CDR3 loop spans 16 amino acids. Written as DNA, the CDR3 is TGTGCCAGCAGTTTGGGAGTAGCGGGTCTTGGGGATACGCAGTATTTT. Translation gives CASSLGVAGLGDTQYF.

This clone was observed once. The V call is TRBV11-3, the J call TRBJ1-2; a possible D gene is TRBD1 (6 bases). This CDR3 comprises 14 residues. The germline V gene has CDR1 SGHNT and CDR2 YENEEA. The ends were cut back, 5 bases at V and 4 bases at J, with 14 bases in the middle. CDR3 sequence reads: CASSPQGSPYGYTF. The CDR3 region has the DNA TGTGCCAGCAGCCCTCAGGGGTCGCCCTATGGCTACACCTTC.

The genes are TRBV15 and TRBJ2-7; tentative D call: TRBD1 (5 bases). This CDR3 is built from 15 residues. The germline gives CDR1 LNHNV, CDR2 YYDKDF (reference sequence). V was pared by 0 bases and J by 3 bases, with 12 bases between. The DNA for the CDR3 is TGTGCCACCAGCAGAGATGGAACAGGTTTCTACGAGCAGTACTTC. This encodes CATSRDGTGFYEQYF.

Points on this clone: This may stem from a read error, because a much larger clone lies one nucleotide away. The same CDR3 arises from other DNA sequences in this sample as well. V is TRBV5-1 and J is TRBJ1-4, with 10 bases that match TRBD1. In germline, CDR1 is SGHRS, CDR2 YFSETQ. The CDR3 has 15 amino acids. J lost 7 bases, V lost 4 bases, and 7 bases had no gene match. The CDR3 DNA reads TGCGCCAGCAGCATAGAGGGGACAGGGGTTGAAAAACTGTTTTTT. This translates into CASSIEGTGVEKLFF. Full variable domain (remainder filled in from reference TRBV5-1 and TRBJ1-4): KAGVTQTPRYLIKTRGQQVTLSCSPISGHRSVSWYQQTPGQGLQFLFEYFSETQRNKGNFPGRFSGRQFSNSRSEMNVSTLELGDSALYLCASSIEGTGVEKLFFGSGTQLSVL.

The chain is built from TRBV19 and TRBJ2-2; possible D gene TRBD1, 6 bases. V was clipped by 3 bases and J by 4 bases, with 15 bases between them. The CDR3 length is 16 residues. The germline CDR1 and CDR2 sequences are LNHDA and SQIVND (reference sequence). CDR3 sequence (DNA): TGTGCCAGTAGTATGCTTGGGGGCCAAGGCACCGGGGAGCTGTTTTTT. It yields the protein CASSMLGGQGTGELFF.

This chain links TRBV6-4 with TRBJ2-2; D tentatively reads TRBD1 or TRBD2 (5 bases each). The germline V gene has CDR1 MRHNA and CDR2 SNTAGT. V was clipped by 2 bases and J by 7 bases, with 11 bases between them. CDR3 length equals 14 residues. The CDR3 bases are TGTGCCAGCAGTGACGGGACGGAAGGCGGGGAGCTGTTTTTT. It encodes CASSDGTEGGELFF.

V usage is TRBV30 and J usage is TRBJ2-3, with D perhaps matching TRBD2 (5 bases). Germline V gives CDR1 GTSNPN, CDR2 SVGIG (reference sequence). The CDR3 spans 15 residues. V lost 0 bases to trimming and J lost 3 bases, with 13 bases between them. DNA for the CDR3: TGTGCCTGGAGTGTAGGAAAGCGGCGTACAGATACGCAGTATTTT. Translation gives CAWSVGKRRTDTQYF.

The CDR3 protein is CASSVGWVGEQYF. The CDR3 DNA reads as TGTGCCAGCAGCGTAGGGTGGGTCGGGGAGCAGTACTTC. The rearrangement links TRBV9 to TRBJ2-7; D ambiguous. The CDR3 is made up of 13 amino acids. The V gene's germline CDR1 is SGDLS and CDR2 YYNGEE. V lost 0 bases and J 7 bases, leaving 11 bases between the germline ends.

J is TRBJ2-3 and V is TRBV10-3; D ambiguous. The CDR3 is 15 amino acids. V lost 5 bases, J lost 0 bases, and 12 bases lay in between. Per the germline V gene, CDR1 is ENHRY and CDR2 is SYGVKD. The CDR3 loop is CAISSRPDSTDTQYF. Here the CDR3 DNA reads TGTGCCATCAGTTCCAGACCAGACAGCACAGATACGCAGTATTTT.

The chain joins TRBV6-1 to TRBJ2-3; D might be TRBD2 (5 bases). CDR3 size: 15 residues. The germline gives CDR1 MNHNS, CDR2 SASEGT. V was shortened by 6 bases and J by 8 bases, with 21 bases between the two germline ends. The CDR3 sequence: CASSLERERVTTQYF. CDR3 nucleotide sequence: TGTGCCAGCAGCCTGGAGAGGGAGAGGGTGACTACGCAGTATTTT.

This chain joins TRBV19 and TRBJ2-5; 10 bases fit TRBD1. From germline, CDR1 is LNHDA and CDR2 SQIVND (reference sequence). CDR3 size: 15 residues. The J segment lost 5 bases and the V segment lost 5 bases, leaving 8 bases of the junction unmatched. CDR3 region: CASSEPTGGRETQYF. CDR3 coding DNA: TGTGCCAGTAGTGAGCCGACAGGGGGCCGGGAGACCCAGTACTTC.

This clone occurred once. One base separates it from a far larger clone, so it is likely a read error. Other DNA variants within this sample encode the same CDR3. The CDR3 region is CASSLGGVSEQYF. The DNA for the CDR3 is TGTGCCAGCAGCCTAGGAGGGGTTAGCGAGCAGTACTTC. The chain uses TRBV11-1 and TRBJ2-7; maybe TRBD2 (6 bases). This CDR3 is built from 13 residues. Germline CDR1 SGHAT, CDR2 FQDESV (reference sequence). The V end was cut by 5 bases, the J end by 6 bases, with 14 bases between.

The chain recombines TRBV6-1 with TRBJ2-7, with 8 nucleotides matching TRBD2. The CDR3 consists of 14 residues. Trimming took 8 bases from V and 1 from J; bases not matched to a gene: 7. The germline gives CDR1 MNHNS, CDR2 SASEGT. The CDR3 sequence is CASQRGGRSYEQYF. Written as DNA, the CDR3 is TGTGCCAGCCAACGGGGGGGGAGGTCCTACGAGCAGTACTTC.

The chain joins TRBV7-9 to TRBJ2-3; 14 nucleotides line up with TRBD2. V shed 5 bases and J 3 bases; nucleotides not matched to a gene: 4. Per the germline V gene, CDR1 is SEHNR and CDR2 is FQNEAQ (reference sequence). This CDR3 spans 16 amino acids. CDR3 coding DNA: TGTGCCAGCAGCCTAAGACTAGCGGGAGGGACAGATACGCAGTATTTT. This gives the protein CASSLRLAGGTDTQYF.

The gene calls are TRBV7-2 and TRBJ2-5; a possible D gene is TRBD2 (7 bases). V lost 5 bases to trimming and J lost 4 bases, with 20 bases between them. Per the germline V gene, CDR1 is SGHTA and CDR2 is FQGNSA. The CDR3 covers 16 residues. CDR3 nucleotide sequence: TGTGCCAGCAGCCCGCCCAGGGGCGGGAGTCGAGAGACCCAGTACTTC. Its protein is CASSPPRGGSRETQYF. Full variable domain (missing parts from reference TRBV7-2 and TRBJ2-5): GAGVSQSPSNKVTEKGKDVELRCDPISGHTALYWYRQSLGQGLEFLIYFQGNSAPDKSGLPSDRFSAERTGGSVSTLTIQRTQQEDSAVYLCASSPPRGGSRETQYFGPGTRLLVL.

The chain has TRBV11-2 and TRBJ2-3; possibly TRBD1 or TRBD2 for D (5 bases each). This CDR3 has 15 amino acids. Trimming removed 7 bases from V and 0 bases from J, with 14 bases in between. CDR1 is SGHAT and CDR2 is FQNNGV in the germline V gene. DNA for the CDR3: TGTGCCAGCAAGCAGCTTGGGGACAGCACAGATACGCAGTATTTT. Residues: CASKQLGDSTDTQYF.

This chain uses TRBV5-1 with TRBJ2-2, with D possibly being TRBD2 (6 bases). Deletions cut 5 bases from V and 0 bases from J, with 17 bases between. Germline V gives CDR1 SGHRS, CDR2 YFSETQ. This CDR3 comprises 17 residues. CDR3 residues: CASRKNRDSTNTGELFF. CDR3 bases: TGCGCCAGCAGAAAAAACCGGGACTCAACGAACACCGGGGAGCTGTTTTTT.

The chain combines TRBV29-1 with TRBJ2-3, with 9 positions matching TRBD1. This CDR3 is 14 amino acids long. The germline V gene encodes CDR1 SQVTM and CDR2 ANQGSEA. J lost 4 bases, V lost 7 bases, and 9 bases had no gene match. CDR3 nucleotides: TGCAGCGGTATCCCCGACAGGGGGGCAGATACGCAGTATTTT. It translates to CSGIPDRGADTQYF.

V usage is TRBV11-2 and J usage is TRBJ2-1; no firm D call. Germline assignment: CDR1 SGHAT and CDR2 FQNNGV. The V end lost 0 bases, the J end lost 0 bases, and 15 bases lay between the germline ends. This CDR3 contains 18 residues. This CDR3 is CASSLDLPDRSSYNEQFF. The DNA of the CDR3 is TGTGCCAGCAGCTTAGATCTGCCAGACCGAAGCTCCTACAATGAGCAGTTCTTC.

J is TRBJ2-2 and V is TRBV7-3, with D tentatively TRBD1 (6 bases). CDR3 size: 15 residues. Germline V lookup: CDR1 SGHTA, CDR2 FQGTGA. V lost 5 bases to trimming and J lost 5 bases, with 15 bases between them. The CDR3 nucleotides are TGTGCCAGCAGCACAACAGGGCCGGGGACCGGGGAGCTGTTTTTT. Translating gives CASSTTGPGTGELFF.

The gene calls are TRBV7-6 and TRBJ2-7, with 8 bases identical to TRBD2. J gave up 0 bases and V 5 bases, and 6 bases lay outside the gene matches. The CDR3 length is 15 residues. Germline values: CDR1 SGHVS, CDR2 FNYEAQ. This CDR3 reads CASSPGTSVSYEQYF. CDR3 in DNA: TGTGCCAGCAGCCCCGGGACTAGTGTCTCCTACGAGCAGTACTTC.

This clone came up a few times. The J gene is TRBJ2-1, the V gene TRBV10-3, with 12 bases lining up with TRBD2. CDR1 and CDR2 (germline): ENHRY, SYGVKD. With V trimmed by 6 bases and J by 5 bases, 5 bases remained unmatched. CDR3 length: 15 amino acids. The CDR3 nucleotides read TGTGCCATCAGCAGGACTAGCGGGACCCACAATGAGCAGTTCTTC. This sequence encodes CAISRTSGTHNEQFF.

CDR3 residues: CASSIGLEGAYEQYF. The CDR3 DNA follows: TGTGCCAGTAGTATAGGGTTAGAGGGGGCCTACGAGCAGTACTTC. The chain recombines TRBV19 with TRBJ2-7, with a tentative D call TRBD1 (6 bases). Trimming left V 1 base short and J 2 bases short, with 12 bases between. The CDR3 spans 15 residues. In germline, CDR1 is LNHDA, CDR2 SQIVND (reference sequence).

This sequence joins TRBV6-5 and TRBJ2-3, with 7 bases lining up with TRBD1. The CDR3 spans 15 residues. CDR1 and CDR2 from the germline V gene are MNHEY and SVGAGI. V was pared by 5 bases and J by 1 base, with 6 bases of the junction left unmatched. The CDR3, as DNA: TGTGCCAGCAGTAGGACAGGTCTGGGCACAGATACGCAGTATTTT. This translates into CASSRTGLGTDTQYF.

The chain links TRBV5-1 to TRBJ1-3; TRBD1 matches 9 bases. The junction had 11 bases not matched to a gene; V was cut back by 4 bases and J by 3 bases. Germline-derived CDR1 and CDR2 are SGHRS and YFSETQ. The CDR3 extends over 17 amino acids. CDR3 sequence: CASSPQGTGRFGNTIYF. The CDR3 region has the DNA TGCGCCAGCAGCCCCCAGGGGACAGGGAGATTTGGAAACACCATATATTTT.

This CDR3 is CASSSGTSGAYNEQFF. CDR3 DNA: TGTGCCAGCAGCTCCGGGACTAGCGGAGCTTACAATGAGCAGTTCTTC. The chain is built from TRBV7-8 and TRBJ2-1, with 11 bases aligning to TRBD2. CDR1 and CDR2 from the germline V gene are SGHVS and FQNEAQ. This CDR3 comprises 16 residues. Trimming took 4 bases from V and 4 from J; bases not matched to a gene: 6.

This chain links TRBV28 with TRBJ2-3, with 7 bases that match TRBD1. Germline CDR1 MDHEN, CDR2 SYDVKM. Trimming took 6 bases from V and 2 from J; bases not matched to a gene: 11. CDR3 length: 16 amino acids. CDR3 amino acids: CASRDTTGTITDTQYF. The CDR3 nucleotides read TGTGCCAGCAGAGATACGACAGGGACGATCACAGATACGCAGTATTTT.

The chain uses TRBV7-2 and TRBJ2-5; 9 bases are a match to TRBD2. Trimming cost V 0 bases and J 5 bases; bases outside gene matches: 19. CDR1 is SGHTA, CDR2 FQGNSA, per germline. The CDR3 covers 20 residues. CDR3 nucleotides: TGTGCCAGCAGCTTAGCTTATTCTGGGCGGGAGGGCCCCCTGAGGGAGACCCAGTACTTC. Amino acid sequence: CASSLAYSGREGPLRETQYF.